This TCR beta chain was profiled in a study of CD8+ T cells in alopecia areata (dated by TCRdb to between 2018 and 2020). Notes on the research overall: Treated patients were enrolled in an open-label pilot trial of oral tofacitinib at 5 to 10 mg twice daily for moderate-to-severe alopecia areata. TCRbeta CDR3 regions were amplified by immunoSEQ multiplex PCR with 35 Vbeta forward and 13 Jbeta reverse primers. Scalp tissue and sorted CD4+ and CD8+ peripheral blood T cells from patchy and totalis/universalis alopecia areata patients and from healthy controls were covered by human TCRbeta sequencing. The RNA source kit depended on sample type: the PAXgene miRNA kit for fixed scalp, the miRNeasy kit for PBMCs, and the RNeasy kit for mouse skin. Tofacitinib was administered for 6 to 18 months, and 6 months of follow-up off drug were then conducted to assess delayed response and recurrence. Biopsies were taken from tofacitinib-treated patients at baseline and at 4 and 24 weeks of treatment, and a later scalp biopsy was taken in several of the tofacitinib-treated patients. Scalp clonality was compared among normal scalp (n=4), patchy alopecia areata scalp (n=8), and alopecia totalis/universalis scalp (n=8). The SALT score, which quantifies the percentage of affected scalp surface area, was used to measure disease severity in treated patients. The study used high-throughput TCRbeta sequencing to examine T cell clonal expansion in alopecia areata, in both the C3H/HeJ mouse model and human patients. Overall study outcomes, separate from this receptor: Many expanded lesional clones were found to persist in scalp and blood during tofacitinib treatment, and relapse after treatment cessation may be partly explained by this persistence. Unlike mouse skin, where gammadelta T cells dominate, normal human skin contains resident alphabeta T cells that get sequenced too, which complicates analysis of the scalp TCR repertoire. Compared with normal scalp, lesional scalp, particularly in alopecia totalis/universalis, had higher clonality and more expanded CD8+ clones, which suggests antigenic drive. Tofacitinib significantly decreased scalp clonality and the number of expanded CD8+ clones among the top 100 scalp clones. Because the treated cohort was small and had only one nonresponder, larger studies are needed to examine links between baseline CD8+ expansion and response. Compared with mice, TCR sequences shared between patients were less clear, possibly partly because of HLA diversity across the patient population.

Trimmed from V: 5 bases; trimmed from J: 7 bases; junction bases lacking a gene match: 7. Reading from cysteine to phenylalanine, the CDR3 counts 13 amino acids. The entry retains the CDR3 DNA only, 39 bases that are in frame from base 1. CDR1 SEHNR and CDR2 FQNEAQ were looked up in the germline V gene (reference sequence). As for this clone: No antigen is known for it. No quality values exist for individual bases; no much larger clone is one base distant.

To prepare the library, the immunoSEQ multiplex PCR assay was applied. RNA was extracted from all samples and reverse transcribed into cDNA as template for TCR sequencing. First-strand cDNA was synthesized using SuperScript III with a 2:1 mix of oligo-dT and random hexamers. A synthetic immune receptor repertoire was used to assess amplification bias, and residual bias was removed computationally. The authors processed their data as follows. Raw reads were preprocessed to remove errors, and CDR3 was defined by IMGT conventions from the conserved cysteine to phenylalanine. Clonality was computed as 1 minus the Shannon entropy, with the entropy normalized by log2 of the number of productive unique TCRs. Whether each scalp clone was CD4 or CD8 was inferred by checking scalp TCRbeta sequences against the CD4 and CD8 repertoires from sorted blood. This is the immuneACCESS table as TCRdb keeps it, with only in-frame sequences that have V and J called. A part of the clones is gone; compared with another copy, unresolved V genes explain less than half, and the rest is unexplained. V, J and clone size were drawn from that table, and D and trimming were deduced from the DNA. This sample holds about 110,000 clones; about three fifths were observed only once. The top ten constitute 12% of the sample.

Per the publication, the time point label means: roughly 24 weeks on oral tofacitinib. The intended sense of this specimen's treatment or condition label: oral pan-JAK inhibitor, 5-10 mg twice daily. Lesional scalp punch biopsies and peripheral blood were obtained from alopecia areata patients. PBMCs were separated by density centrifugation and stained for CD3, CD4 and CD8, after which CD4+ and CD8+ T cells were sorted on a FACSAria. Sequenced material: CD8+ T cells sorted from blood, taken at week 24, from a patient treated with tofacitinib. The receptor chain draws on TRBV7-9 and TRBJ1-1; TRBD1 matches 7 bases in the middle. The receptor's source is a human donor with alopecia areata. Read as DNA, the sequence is TGTGCCAGCAGCCCAGGGACAGTTCTTGAAGCTTTCTTT. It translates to CASSPGTVLEAFF.